A selection of T cell receptor beta chains follows, all from one sample in a study of blood T cell repertoires in COVID-19. Sequenced by immunoSEQ multiplex PCR; TCRdb stores in-frame clones only, minus some. Of some 86,000 clones in the sample, over 80% were seen once. The source material was peripheral blood. The receptors come from a woman aged 80 or over with active or convalescent COVID-19. Each CDR3 is given without its conserved first and last residue.

v_gene,j_gene,CDR3aa
TRBV19,TRBJ1-2,ASRESSGSQNPYGYT
TRBV28,TRBJ2-1,ASRSRDRGNNEQF
TRBV7-2,TRBJ1-1,ASSQTLQGEEAF
TRBV11-3,TRBJ1-2,ASSSPSLGYT
TRBV2,TRBJ2-1,ASTGEESNEQF
TRBV5-1,TRBJ1-2,ASSTGGGTGDNYGYT
TRBV2,TRBJ1-5,ASTYGKANQPQH
TRBV9,TRBJ1-6,ASSGPGTDNSPLH
TRBV28,TRBJ2-5,ASISGTRETQY
TRBV4-1,TRBJ2-1,ASSIGGAGTVGNEQF
TRBV19,TRBJ1-4,ASSPGAPNEKLF
TRBV29-1,TRBJ2-5,SVELAGGTETQY
TRBV10-1,TRBJ1-1,ASLSGGTEAF
TRBV29-1,TRBJ2-7,SVGIGTAPYEQY
TRBV6-4,TRBJ2-2,ASRRDRVTGELF
TRBV7-9,TRBJ2-5,ASSANRWTGQETQY
TRBV19,TRBJ2-5,ASRSRAGETQY
TRBV5-8,TRBJ2-7,ASSLVGAGYEQY
TRBV5-6,TRBJ2-3,ASSLGTTRGRFDTQY
TRBV7-9,TRBJ2-5,ASSLGTGGPPQETQY
TRBV18,TRBJ2-7,ASSPLAGGSYEQY
TRBV10-1,TRBJ1-1,ASSETRAVNTEAF
TRBV19,TRBJ1-1,ASRTGQENTEAF
TRBV7-8,TRBJ1-6,ASSPGQRDSPLH
TRBV12-3/TRBV12-4,TRBJ1-1,ASSIDSDTEAF
TRBV29-1,TRBJ2-7,SERDARNERELRHEQY
TRBV11-2,TRBJ2-1,ASSFLTPGQGYNEQF
TRBV4-1,TRBJ2-3,ASSQDQGLAGATDTQY
TRBV10-2,TRBJ2-3,ASSTSGRGYYTDTQY
TRBV7-2,TRBJ1-3,ASSSYLGQGGNTIY
TRBV7-9,TRBJ2-5,ASSYRTSGGIAETQY
TRBV28,TRBJ1-3,ASSPRQGFTGNTIY
TRBV29-1,TRBJ1-1,SVDRGGGTEAF
TRBV7-8,TRBJ1-5,ASSHIEALQPQH
TRBV7-9,TRBJ2-2,ASSLDGRASGELF
TRBV18,TRBJ2-1,ASSPRVPGGSNEQF
TRBV3-1/TRBV3-2,TRBJ1-1,ASSRQTEGNTEAF
TRBV24-1,TRBJ2-4,ATSPSQGAKNIQY
TRBV29-1,TRBJ2-7,SVNRQGLGEQY
TRBV19,TRBJ1-1,ASSRPSGRGDMNTEAF
TRBV5-4,TRBJ2-7,ASSLDGEQY
TRBV6-4,TRBJ2-1,ASSLAGGAYNEQF
TRBV6-1,TRBJ2-1,ASSEKLSGRYNEQF
TRBV4-1,TRBJ2-1,ASSQDRGIQDEQF
TRBV6-5,TRBJ2-1,ASSYSLAIQEQF
TRBV18,TRBJ1-5,ASSQGDDQPQH
TRBV5-1,TRBJ2-1,ASSPNLGVGNEQF